This T cell receptor beta chain is drawn from a study of CD8 T cells in ankylosing spondylitis (dated by TCRdb to 2015 to 2018). About the investigation overall: The study set out to find disease-linked TCR variants by profiling T cell receptor beta repertoires in ankylosing spondylitis patients and healthy donors. Peripheral blood samples were taken, and synovial fluid was additionally collected from ankylosing spondylitis patients. The whole study cohort included some 100 healthy donors and 25 ankylosing spondylitis patients.

The CDR3 holds 15 amino acids from the cysteine to the phenylalanine. Only the CDR3 DNA is retained, 45 bases long and in frame from the first base. Trimming costs V 5 bases and J 3 bases, and their ends lie 17 bases apart. CDR1 is given as SGHAT and CDR2 as FQNNGV, both from the germline V gene. This clonotype showed up just a few times. The clone's antigen remains unknown. Base-call qualities are not available, and no considerably larger clone is one nucleotide away. TCRdb names Illumina HiSeq 2500 as the instrument used. Quantitative 5'-RACE with molecular barcodes was the method used to prepare the TCR beta libraries. In the paper's pipeline: A new computational method based on a probabilistic model of VDJ rearrangement was used to identify disease-linked TCR variants. TCRdb cleaned the public reads at Q25 with fastp, built clones with MiXCR and kept in-frame beta chains. CDR3 protein sequences are deduplicated, and each keeps its most common genes and DNA. These V and J calls are TCRdb output, not the study's own analysis. For this sample there are over 600,000 distinct CDR3 sequences; over 15% appear just once. The top ten constitute approximately 18% of the sample.

Overall study outcomes, separate from this receptor: Blood from ankylosing spondylitis patients appeared to be characterized by a TCR beta motif made up of seven or eight highly homologous amino acid variants. Some of the motif variants had been reported before in the synovial fluid and blood of reactive arthritis patients, a finding that suggests common disease-initiation mechanisms. According to the report, matched synovial fluid samples from ankylosing spondylitis patients were significantly enriched for the disease-linked clones. The disease-linked clones had a CD8+ phenotype and were found at relatively low frequencies in peripheral blood.

Specimen: blood, either unsorted or a sorted T cell fraction (not recorded which). Recombination joined TRBV11-2 with TRBJ2-7; the D segment could be TRBD1, given 6 matching bases. This clonotype was obtained from a male donor with ankylosing spondylitis. The CDR3: CASSQADSLLYEQYF. The nucleotide sequence reads as follows: TGTGCCAGCAGCCAAGCGGACAGTCTCCTCTACGAGCAGTACTTC.